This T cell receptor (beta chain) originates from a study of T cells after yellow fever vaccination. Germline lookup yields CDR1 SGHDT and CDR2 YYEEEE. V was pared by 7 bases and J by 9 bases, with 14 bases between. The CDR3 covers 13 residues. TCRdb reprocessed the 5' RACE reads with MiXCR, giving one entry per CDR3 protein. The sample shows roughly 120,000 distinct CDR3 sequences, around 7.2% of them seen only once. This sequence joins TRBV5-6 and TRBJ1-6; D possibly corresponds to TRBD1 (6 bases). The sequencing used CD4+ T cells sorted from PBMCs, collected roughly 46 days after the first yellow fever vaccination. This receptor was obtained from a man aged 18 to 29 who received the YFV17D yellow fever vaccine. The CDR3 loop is CASGFGGRSPLHF. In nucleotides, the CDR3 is TGTGCCAGCGGGTTTGGGGGCCGTTCACCCCTCCACTTT.